This TCR beta chain was sequenced for a study of Ad26.COV2.S vaccination and SARS-CoV-2 variants. This clone occurred once. Treatment: roughly 20 received Ad26.COV2.S at low or high dose, single or two shots; a few received placebo; per-sample allocation not given. Samples came from day 63 after the first vaccine or placebo injection. Data came from immunoSEQ multiplex PCR; TCRdb stores just in-frame clones and leaves some out. The data show more than 350,000 clones, 75% to 95% seen once. CDR3 length: 12 residues. Trimming cost V 6 bases and J 4 bases, with 8 bases left between them. Germline V lookup: CDR1 MNHEY, CDR2 SMNVEV (reference sequence).

V is TRBV27 and J is TRBJ2-3; D uncertain. The receptor was derived from a person between 18 and 65 years old who received the Ad26.COV2.S COVID-19 vaccine or a placebo. The sequencing here drew on peripheral blood, taken in a trial of Ad26.COV2.S vaccine versus placebo. The CDR3 loop is CASSSVADTQYF. For the CDR3, the DNA is TGTGCCAGCAGCTCGGTGGCAGATACGCAGTATTTT.